The following is a TCR beta chain sequence with its context. What it binds is unknown. This record belongs to a study of CD8 T cells in ankylosing spondylitis. MiXCR, applied by TCRdb to the 5' RACE reads, yields one record per CDR3 protein. The sample carries around 430,000 distinct CDR3 sequences, roughly 15% recorded once. This CDR3 is 15 amino acids long. V lost 5 bases to trimming and J lost 0 bases; unmatched junction nucleotides: 6. Germline loops: CDR1 SGHKS, CDR2 YYEKEE (reference sequence). The study, taken as a whole, reports: A motif of fewer than ten highly homologous TCR beta variants was seen as apparently characteristic of ankylosing spondylitis blood. Disease-linked clones were reportedly significantly enriched in matched ankylosing spondylitis synovial fluid.

Material for sequencing was blood, either unsorted or a sorted T cell fraction (not recorded which). This chain connects TRBV5-5 to TRBJ1-2, with 8 positions matching TRBD1. The clonotype was recovered from a male donor with ankylosing spondylitis. CDR3 sequence: CASRAGTGANYGYTF. In DNA form, the CDR3 reads TGTGCCAGCAGAGCCGGGACAGGTGCTAACTATGGCTACACCTTC.